One and the same sample provided the 14 T cell receptor beta chains below, sequenced in a study of shared clonotypes between healthy human individuals. Sequencing was performed with immunoSEQ multiplex PCR; in TCRdb, only in-frame clones are kept and a portion is missing. The repertoire includes some 900,000 clones, about three quarters of them detected once, and approximately 1.5% sits in the top ten. Sequencing was performed on memory CD4+ T cells sorted from blood. Described subset: CD45RA-negative fraction. Source of these receptors: a young man in good health.

This chain links TRBV30 with TRBJ1-2, with a tentative D call TRBD1 (6 bases). From germline, CDR1 is GTSNPN and CDR2 SVGIG (reference sequence). V shed 3 bases and J shed 4 bases, with 9 bases lying between them. This CDR3 region has 12 residues. This chain's CDR3 is CAWRWTAYGYTF. Written as DNA, the CDR3 is TGTGCCTGGAGATGGACAGCCTATGGCTACACCTTC.

In DNA, the CDR3 is TGTGCCAGCACCCTGGGAAGGGGGCTGCCCGGAAACACCATATATTTT. Translation: CASTLGRGLPGNTIYF. The gene calls are TRBV6-6 and TRBJ1-3; 7 bases agree with TRBD1. The V gene end was trimmed by 7 bases and the J gene end by 4 bases; junction bases not matched to a gene: 13. Germline CDR1 is MNHNY and CDR2 is SVGAGI (reference sequence). This CDR3 has 16 amino acids.

The chain has TRBV30 and TRBJ2-3, with D tentatively TRBD1 or TRBD2 (6 bases each). The CDR3 totals 13 residues. Germline CDR1 is GTSNPN and CDR2 is SVGIG (reference sequence). Trimming stripped 0 bases from V and 10 bases from J, with 14 bases between. The CDR3 region has the DNA TGTGCCTGGAGTGTACGGAGGGGGTCCCCGCAGTATTTT. Protein product: CAWSVRRGSPQYF.

With regard to this clone: A much more abundant neighbour one base away suggests this may be a read error. V gene TRBV2 combines with J gene TRBJ2-7; D ambiguous. The CDR3 has 11 amino acids. Germline CDR1 and CDR2: SNHLY and FYNNEI. Trimming shortened V by 6 bases and J by 4 bases, and 7 bases separated the two germline ends. The CDR3 loop is CASSDEYEQYF. CDR3 nucleotide sequence: TGTGCCAGCAGCGACGAGTACGAGCAGTACTTC.

The CDR3 here is CASSAAGNIQYF. In nucleotides, the CDR3 is TGTGCCAGCAGCGCTGCGGGAAACATTCAGTACTTC. V gene TRBV7-8 combines with J gene TRBJ2-4, with D maybe TRBD2 (5 bases). Germline V gene sequence: CDR1 SGHVS, CDR2 FQNEAQ. The CDR3 is made up of 12 amino acids. Trimming cost V 5 bases and J 6 bases, with 8 bases left between them.

This clone turned up a few times. The sample has other DNA sequences that encode this CDR3 too. The chain joins TRBV7-9 to TRBJ1-2; D is unclear. The CDR3 is made up of 12 amino acids. The V gene lost 1 base and the J gene lost 4 bases, with 4 bases spanning the gap. The germline CDR1 and CDR2 sequences are SEHNR and FQNEAQ (reference sequence). DNA of the CDR3: TGTGCCAGCAGCTTAGAAGGCTATGGCTACACCTTC. Translated: CASSLEGYGYTF.

This clone was seen only once. The chain links TRBV15 to TRBJ1-2, with D possibly matching TRBD1 (6 bases). The CDR3 covers 14 residues. Trimming left V 0 bases short and J 8 bases short, with 13 bases between. Germline values: CDR1 LNHNV, CDR2 YYDKDF (reference sequence). CDR3 coding DNA: TGTGCCACCAGCAGAGAGGCAGGGGTGGTCGGCTACACCTTC. This gives the protein CATSREAGVVGYTF.

The chain is built from TRBV6-5 and TRBJ2-3, with TRBD2 matching over 8 bases. Germline CDR1 is MNHEY and CDR2 is SVGAGI. J was trimmed by 2 bases and V by 3 bases; bases with no gene match: 4. The CDR3 has 15 residues. The CDR3 nucleotides are TGTGCCAGCAGTTATAGCGGGGCGTTCACAGATACGCAGTATTTT. Encoded protein: CASSYSGAFTDTQYF.

This clone was seen only a few times. The chain couples TRBV28 to TRBJ1-5; D remains unclear. Germline CDR1 reads MDHEN; CDR2 reads SYDVKM. CDR3 length: 15 residues. Deletions cut 5 bases from V and 8 bases from J, with 19 bases between. CDR3 coding DNA: TGTGCCAGCAGTCCCCTGGACGGCGTGCTTAAGCCCCAGCATTTT. Protein product: CASSPLDGVLKPQHF.

The V gene is TRBV6-5, the J gene TRBJ1-3; TRBD1 aligns across 7 bases. Looked up from germline, CDR1 is MNHEY and CDR2 is SVGAGI. The CDR3 has 14 amino acids. J gave up 0 bases and V 11 bases, and 7 bases lay outside the gene matches. In nucleotides, the CDR3 is TGTGCCGTAGGAGCAGGGGGCTCTGGAAACACCATATATTTT. Translating it yields CAVGAGGSGNTIYF.

A word on this clone: Compared with germline, one end of the junction differs, possibly owing to a read error. The V and J genes are TRBV5-1 and TRBJ2-3, with D hard to call. The CDR3 length is 14 residues. Germline values: CDR1 SGHRS, CDR2 YFSETQ. CDR3 DNA: TGCGCCAGCAGCTTGGTACGGACCACAGATACGCAGTATTTC. Its translation is CASSLVRTTDTQYF.

In this sample, this clone turned up a few times. Other DNA sequences within the sample encode an identical CDR3. The CDR3 sequence is CASRDSNQPQHF. CDR3 in DNA: TGTGCCAGCAGGGATAGCAATCAGCCCCAGCATTTT. The chain joins TRBV28 to TRBJ1-5; D is unclear. CDR3 length: 12 residues. Germline-derived CDR1 and CDR2 are MDHEN and SYDVKM. V was trimmed by 6 bases and J by 0 bases, leaving 3 bases between them.

V gene TRBV5-8 combines with J gene TRBJ1-3; perhaps TRBD1 as D (6 bases). CDR1 and CDR2 (germline): SGHTS, YDEGEE. The CDR3 extends over 19 amino acids. V shed 0 bases and J shed 0 bases, with 19 bases lying between them. CDR3 region: CASSLVLTDSPSSGNTIYF. The CDR3, as DNA: TGTGCCAGCAGCTTGGTCCTTACGGACAGCCCCTCCTCTGGAAACACCATATATTTT. The whole variable domain, filled in from reference TRBV5-8 and TRBJ1-3, reads EAGVTQSPTHLIKTRGQQATLRCSPISGHTSVYWYQQALGLGLQFLLWYDEGEERNRGNFPPRFSGRQFPNYSSELNVNALELEDSALYLCASSLVLTDSPSSGNTIYFGEGSWLTVV.

The chain links TRBV5-1 to TRBJ2-3; no reliable D call. Germline lookup yields CDR1 SGHRS and CDR2 YFSETQ. The CDR3 extends over 13 amino acids. V was shortened by 4 bases and J by 6 bases, with 12 bases between the two germline ends. The DNA of the CDR3 is TGCGCCAGCAGCCTCCTAGGTCTGGATACGCAGTATTTT. Translating gives CASSLLGLDTQYF.